These 17 T cell receptor beta chains came from one sample sequenced in a study of blood T cell repertoires in COVID-19. Clones were read by immunoSEQ multiplex PCR, and TCRdb kept only the in-frame ones, dropping some. This table holds roughly 230,000 clones, 92% found once. The sample consisted of peripheral blood. The origin of the receptors is a man aged 25-40 years with COVID-19, enrolled during active disease.

The chain links TRBV2 to TRBJ2-7; no reliable D call. The CDR3 runs to 11 residues. V was pared by 6 bases and J by 4 bases, with 7 bases between. Per the germline V gene, CDR1 is SNHLY and CDR2 is FYNNEI. The CDR3 sequence: CASRVRYEQYF. CDR3 nucleotides: TGTGCCAGCAGGGTGAGGTACGAGCAGTACTTC.

This chain links TRBV6-5 with TRBJ2-1; 12 bases are a match to TRBD1. Trimming at V came to 0 bases and at J to 9 bases, leaving 3 bases not matched to a gene. Germline-derived CDR1 and CDR2 are MNHEY and SVGAGI. The CDR3 has 15 residues. CDR3 DNA sequence: TGTGCCAGCAGTTACTCGGGACAGGGGGCCAGTGAGCAGTTCTTC. Amino acid sequence: CASSYSGQGASEQFF.

The gene calls are TRBV4-1 and TRBJ1-2; 8 nucleotides line up with TRBD1. Germline values: CDR1 MGHRA, CDR2 YSYEKL. The CDR3 length is 15 residues. V was clipped by 3 bases and J by 7 bases; unmatched bases: 10. This CDR3 is CASSHLGQGDTGYTF. In DNA form, the CDR3 reads TGCGCCAGCAGCCATCTCGGACAGGGAGATACTGGCTACACCTTC.

V is TRBV6-1 and J is TRBJ2-3; 12 nucleotides match TRBD2. Germline loops: CDR1 MNHNS, CDR2 SASEGT. Trimming cost V 1 base and J 5 bases; bases outside gene matches: 7. CDR3 length equals 17 residues. DNA of the CDR3: TGTGCCAGCAGTGAAGTTCGGCTAGCGGGGGGGATAGATACGCAGTATTTT. Translation: CASSEVRLAGGIDTQYF.

This chain joins TRBV6-4 and TRBJ2-3; 10 bases line up with TRBD2. This CDR3 spans 15 amino acids. V was pared by 4 bases and J by 2 bases, with 3 bases of the junction left unmatched. The V gene's germline CDR1 is MRHNA and CDR2 SNTAGT. In nucleotides, the CDR3 is TGTGCCAGCAGTGTAAGCGGGGGGGACACAGATACGCAGTATTTT. This codes for CASSVSGGDTDTQYF.

The chain joins TRBV5-1 to TRBJ2-5; TRBD2 matches at 7 bases. Germline V CDR1 and CDR2: SGHRS, YFSETQ. The CDR3 consists of 15 residues. The V segment lost 1 base and the J segment 4 bases; nucleotides outside the gene matches: 7. CDR3 in amino acids: CASSLKTPGGETQYF. In nucleotides, the CDR3 is TGCGCCAGCAGCTTGAAGACGCCGGGGGGAGAGACCCAGTACTTC.

The V gene is TRBV30, the J gene TRBJ1-5, with D unresolved. The V gene lost 3 bases and the J gene lost 7 bases, with 13 bases spanning the gap. The CDR3 runs to 13 residues. Germline assignment: CDR1 GTSNPN and CDR2 SVGIG (reference sequence). This CDR3 reads CAWSAERLQPQHF. The DNA of the CDR3 is TGTGCCTGGAGCGCGGAACGGTTACAGCCCCAGCATTTT. Complete variable domain (other parts from reference TRBV30 and TRBJ1-5): SQTIHQWPATLVQPVGSPLSLECTVEGTSNPNLYWYRQAAGRGLQLLFYSVGIGQISSEVPQNLSASRPQDRQFILSSKKLLLSDSGFYLCAWSAERLQPQHFGDGTRLSIL.

The genes are TRBV5-1 and TRBJ1-6; D not certain. Germline CDR1 SGHRS, CDR2 YFSETQ. This CDR3 is built from 19 residues. V gave up 0 bases and J gave up 1 base, with 17 bases separating them. The CDR3 spells CASSLVGTRGASYNSPLHF. The DNA of the CDR3 is TGCGCCAGCAGCTTGGTGGGTACCCGCGGTGCGTCCTATAATTCACCCCTCCACTTT.

The chain links TRBV24-1 to TRBJ1-1; tentative D call: TRBD1 (6 bases). V lost 9 bases, J lost 4 bases, and 17 bases lay in between. Germline CDR1 and CDR2: KGHDR and SFDVKD. The CDR3 is made up of 14 amino acids. As DNA, the CDR3 is TGTGCCACCCATAGACAGGCTGGGGCCACTGAAGCTTTCTTT. Translating it yields CATHRQAGATEAFF.

The chain combines TRBV2 with TRBJ1-5; D unresolved. The V end lost 2 bases, the J end lost 6 bases, and 14 bases lay between the germline ends. The CDR3 consists of 15 residues. Germline CDR1 SNHLY, CDR2 FYNNEI. CDR3 DNA: TGTGCCAGCAGTGAACGTATAGGAGGGAGTCAGCCCCAGCATTTT. This codes for CASSERIGGSQPQHF.

This chain connects TRBV24-1 to TRBJ2-5, with D unresolved. The V gene's germline CDR1 is KGHDR and CDR2 SFDVKD. CDR3 length equals 12 residues. V was trimmed by 3 bases and J by 3 bases, leaving 4 bases between them. This CDR3 is CATSDIEETQYF. The CDR3 DNA is TGTGCCACCAGTGATATCGAAGAGACCCAGTACTTC.

The genes are TRBV7-9 and TRBJ1-2, with TRBD1 matching 7 bases. The CDR3 contains 15 residues. The germline V gene encodes CDR1 SEHNR and CDR2 FQNEAQ (reference sequence). The V and J ends lost 4 bases and 3 bases, in that order; junction bases with no gene match: 8. For the CDR3, the DNA is TGTGCCAGCAGCTCGGAGGCGACAGGGTACTATGGCTACACCTTC. Protein product: CASSSEATGYYGYTF.

The chain joins TRBV18 to TRBJ1-2, with 8 bases that match TRBD1. This CDR3 is built from 15 residues. Germline V gene sequence: CDR1 KGHSH, CDR2 LQKENI. V lost 5 bases, J lost 2 bases, and 7 bases stayed unmatched. Here the CDR3 DNA reads TGTGCCAGCTCAGTCGGACAGGGCGCGAACTATGGCTACACCTTC. Its protein is CASSVGQGANYGYTF.

The genes are TRBV19 and TRBJ1-5; TRBD1 is a possible D gene (6 bases). The germline gives CDR1 LNHDA, CDR2 SQIVND (reference sequence). This CDR3 region has 13 residues. The V and J ends lost 4 bases and 4 bases respectively, with 8 bases between them. The CDR3 DNA reads as TGTGCCAGTAGTAAACAGGGAAATCAGCCCCAGCATTTT. Amino acids: CASSKQGNQPQHF.

The chain has TRBV25-1 and TRBJ1-2, with D perhaps TRBD1 (5 bases). The V and J ends lost 5 bases and 4 bases respectively, with 11 bases between them. The CDR3 has 13 amino acids. Germline loops: CDR1 MGHDK, CDR2 SYGVNS. CDR3 loop: CASSIGHRYGYTF. In DNA, the CDR3 is TGTGCCAGCAGTATCGGACACCGCTATGGCTACACCTTC.

A single count supports this clone. V gene TRBV3-1 (or the pseudogene TRBV3-2) combines with J gene TRBJ2-5; 7 bases line up with TRBD2. The CDR3 sequence is 15 residues long. Germline V CDR1 and CDR2: LGHDT, YNNKEL (reference sequence). Germline trimming cut 4 bases from V and 2 bases from J; bases unmatched to any gene: 7. In DNA form, the CDR3 reads TGTGCCAGCAGCCGCCCATCGGGGGGACAAGAGACCCAGTACTTC. It is translated as CASSRPSGGQETQYF.

V usage is TRBV2 and J usage is TRBJ2-2; TRBD1 might be the D (5 bases). Per the germline V gene, CDR1 is SNHLY and CDR2 is FYNNEI. V was trimmed by 6 bases and J by 5 bases, leaving 10 bases between them. The CDR3 extends over 13 amino acids. The CDR3 protein is CASSQDRTGELFF. CDR3 nucleotides: TGTGCCAGCAGCCAAGACAGAACCGGGGAGCTGTTTTTT.